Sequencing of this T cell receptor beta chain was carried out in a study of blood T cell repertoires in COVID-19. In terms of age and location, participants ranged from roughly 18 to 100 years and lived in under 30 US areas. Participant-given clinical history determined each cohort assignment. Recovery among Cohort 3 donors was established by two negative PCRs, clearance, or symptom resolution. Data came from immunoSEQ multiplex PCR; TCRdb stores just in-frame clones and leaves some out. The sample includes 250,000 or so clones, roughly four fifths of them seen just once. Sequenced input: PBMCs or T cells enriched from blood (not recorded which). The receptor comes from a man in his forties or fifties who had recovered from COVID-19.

The CDR3 nucleotides read TGTGCCAGCAGCCCGGACTATGCGGGGGGAGAGACCCAGTACTTC. Translating it yields CASSPDYAGGETQYF. This chain connects TRBV9 to TRBJ2-5; 8 bases align to TRBD2. V shed 4 bases, J shed 4 bases, and the junction held 9 bases outside the gene matches. This CDR3 has 15 amino acids. The V gene's germline CDR1 is SGDLS and CDR2 YYNGEE. Full variable domain (outside the CDR3, taken from reference TRBV9 and TRBJ2-5): DSGVTQTPKHLITATGQRVTLRCSPRSGDLSVYWYQQSLDQGLQFLIQYYNGEERAKGNILERFSAQQFPDLHSELNLSSLELGDSALYFCASSPDYAGGETQYFGPGTRLLVL.